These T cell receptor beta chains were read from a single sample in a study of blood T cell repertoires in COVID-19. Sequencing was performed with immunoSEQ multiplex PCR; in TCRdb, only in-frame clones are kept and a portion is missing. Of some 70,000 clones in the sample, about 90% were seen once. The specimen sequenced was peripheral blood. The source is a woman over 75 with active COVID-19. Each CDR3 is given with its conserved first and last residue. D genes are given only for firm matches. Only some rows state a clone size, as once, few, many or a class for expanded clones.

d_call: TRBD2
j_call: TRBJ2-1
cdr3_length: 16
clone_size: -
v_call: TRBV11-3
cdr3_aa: CASSSYGGREHNEQFF
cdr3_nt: TGTGCCAGCAGCTCCTATGGCGGGAGGGAACACAATGAGCAGTTCTTC

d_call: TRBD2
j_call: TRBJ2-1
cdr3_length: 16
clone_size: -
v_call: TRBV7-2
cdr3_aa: CASSPSSGGSYNEQFF
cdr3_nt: TGTGCCAGCAGCCCCTCTAGCGGGGGCTCCTACAATGAGCAGTTCTTC

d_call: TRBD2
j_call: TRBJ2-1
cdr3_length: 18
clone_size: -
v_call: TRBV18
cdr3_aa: CASSPPSQVAGTNNEQFF
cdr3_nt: TGTGCCAGCTCACCACCATCTCAGGTAGCGGGAACAAACAATGAGCAGTTCTTC

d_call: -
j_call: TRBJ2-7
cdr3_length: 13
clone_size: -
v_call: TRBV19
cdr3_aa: CASSIRGPYEQYF
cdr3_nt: TGTGCCAGTAGTATCAGGGGACCCTACGAGCAGTACTTC

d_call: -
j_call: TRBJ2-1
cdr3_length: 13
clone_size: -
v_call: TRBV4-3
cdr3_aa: CASSQSPVNEQFF
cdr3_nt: TGCGCCAGCAGCCAATCCCCAGTGAATGAGCAGTTCTTC

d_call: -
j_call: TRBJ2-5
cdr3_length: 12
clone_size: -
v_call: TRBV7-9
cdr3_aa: CASSRAGETQYF
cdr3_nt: TGTGCCAGCAGCCGTGCCGGTGAGACCCAGTACTTC

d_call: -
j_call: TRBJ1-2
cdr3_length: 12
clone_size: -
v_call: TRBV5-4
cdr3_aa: CASSFNGYGYTF
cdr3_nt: TGTGCCAGCAGCTTTAACGGCTATGGCTACACCTTC

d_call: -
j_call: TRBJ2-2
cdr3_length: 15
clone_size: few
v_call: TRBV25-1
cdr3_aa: CASSLTGTNTGELFF
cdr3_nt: TGTGCCAGCAGTTTGACAGGAACGAACACCGGGGAGCTGTTTTTT

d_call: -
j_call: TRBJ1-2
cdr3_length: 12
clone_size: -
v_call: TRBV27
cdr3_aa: CASRGEGYGYTF
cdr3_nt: TGTGCCAGCAGGGGAGAAGGATATGGCTACACCTTC

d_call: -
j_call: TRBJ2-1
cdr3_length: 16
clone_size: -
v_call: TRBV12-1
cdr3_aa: CASSFEAGETYNEQFF
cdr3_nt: TGTGCCAGCAGCTTTGAAGCGGGAGAAACCTACAATGAGCAGTTCTTC

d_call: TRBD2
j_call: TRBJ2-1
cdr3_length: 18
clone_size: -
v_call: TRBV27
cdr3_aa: CASSSYRTSGSRNNEQFF
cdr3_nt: TGTGCCAGCAGTTCATATAGGACTAGCGGGAGTCGGAACAATGAGCAGTTCTTC

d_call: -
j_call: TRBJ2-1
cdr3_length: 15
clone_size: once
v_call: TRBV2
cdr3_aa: CASSPYLDYRGEQFF
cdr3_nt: TGTGCCAGCAGTCCATACCTGGACTATCGGGGTGAGCAGTTCTTC

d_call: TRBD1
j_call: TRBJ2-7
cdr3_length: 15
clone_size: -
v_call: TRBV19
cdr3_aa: CASSIAGQGAYEQYF
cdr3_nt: TGTGCCAGTAGTATAGCGGGACAGGGGGCCTACGAGCAGTACTTC

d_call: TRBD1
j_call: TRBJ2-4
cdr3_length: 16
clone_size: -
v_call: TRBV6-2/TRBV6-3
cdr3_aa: CASSLIGQGAKNIQYF
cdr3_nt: TGTGCCAGCAGCCTGATCGGACAGGGGGCCAAAAACATTCAGTACTTC

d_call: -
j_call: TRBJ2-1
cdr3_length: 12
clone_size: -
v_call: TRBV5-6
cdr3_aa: CASSPVGLGHFF
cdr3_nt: TGTGCCAGCAGCCCTGTGGGACTTGGCCATTTCTTC

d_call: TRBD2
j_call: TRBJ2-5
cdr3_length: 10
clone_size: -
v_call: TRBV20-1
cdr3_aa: CSARWDYMYF
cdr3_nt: TGCAGTGCTAGGTGGGACTACATGTACTTC

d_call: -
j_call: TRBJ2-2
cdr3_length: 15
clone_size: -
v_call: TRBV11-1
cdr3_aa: CASSSWALNTGELFF
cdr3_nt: TGTGCCAGCAGCTCTTGGGCTCTGAACACCGGGGAGCTGTTTTTT

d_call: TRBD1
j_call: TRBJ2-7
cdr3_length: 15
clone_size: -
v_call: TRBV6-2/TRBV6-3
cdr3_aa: CASSGHQIDRGEQYF
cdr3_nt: TGTGCCAGCAGTGGACATCAGATTGACAGGGGCGAGCAGTACTTC

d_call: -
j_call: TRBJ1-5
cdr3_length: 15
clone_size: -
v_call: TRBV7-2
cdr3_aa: CASSLLTEPNQPQHF
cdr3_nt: TGTGCCAGCAGCTTACTGACAGAACCTAATCAGCCCCAGCATTTT

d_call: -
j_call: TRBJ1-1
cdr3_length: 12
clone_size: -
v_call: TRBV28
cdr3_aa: CASKLLNTEAFF
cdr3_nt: TGTGCCAGCAAGCTACTGAACACTGAAGCTTTCTTT

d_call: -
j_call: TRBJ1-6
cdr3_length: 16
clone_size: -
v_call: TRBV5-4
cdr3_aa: CASSSPQQGIDSPLHF
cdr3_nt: TGTGCCAGCAGCTCCCCCCAGCAGGGAATCGATTCACCCCTCCACTTT

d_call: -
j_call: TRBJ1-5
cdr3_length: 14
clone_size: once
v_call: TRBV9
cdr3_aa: CASSVAGSNQPQHF
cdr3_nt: TGTGCCAGCAGCGTGGCGGGTAGCAATCAGCCCCAGCATTTT

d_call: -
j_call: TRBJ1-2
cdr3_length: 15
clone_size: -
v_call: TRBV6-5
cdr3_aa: CASIRIQDSIYGYTF
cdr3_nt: TGTGCCAGCATAAGGATCCAGGACAGCATATATGGCTACACCTTC

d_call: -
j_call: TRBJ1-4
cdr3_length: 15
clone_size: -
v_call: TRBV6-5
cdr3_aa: CASSYSGHTNEKLFF
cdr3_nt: TGTGCCAGCAGTTACTCCGGTCACACTAATGAAAAACTGTTTTTT

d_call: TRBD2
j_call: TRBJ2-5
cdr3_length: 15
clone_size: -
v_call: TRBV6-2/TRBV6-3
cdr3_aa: CASIPETLGGETQYF
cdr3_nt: TGTGCCAGCATCCCGGAAACCCTCGGGGGGGAGACCCAGTACTTC

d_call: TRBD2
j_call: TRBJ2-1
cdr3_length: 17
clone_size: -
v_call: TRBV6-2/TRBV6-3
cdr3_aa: CASSYSPTSGQYNEQFF
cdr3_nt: TGTGCCAGCAGTTACTCGCCGACTAGCGGACAATACAATGAGCAGTTCTTC

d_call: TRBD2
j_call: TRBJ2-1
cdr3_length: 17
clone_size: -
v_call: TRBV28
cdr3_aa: CASSPMVIGGFYNEQFF
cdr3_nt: TGTGCCAGCAGTCCTATGGTTATCGGGGGGTTCTACAATGAGCAGTTCTTC

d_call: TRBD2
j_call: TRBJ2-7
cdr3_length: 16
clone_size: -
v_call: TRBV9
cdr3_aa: CASSPPSGTSGYEQYF
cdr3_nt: TGTGCCAGCAGCCCCCCATCCGGGACTAGCGGTTACGAGCAGTACTTC

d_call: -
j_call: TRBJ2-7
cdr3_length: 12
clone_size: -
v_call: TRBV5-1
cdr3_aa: CASSRTGGEQYF
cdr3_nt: TGCGCCAGCAGCCGGACCGGGGGCGAGCAGTACTTC

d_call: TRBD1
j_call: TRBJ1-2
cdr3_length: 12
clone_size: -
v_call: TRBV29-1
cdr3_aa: CSVSGQGDGYTF
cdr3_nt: TGCAGCGTTAGCGGACAGGGCGATGGCTACACCTTC

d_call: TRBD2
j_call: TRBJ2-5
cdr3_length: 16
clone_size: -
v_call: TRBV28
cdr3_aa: CASSPPTSAKSETQYF
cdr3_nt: TGTGCCAGCAGTCCCCCGACTAGCGCGAAGTCGGAGACCCAGTACTTC

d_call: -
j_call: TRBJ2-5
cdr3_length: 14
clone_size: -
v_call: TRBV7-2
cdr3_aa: CASSRGLFVETQYF
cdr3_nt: TGTGCCAGCAGCAGGGGGTTATTTGTAGAGACCCAGTACTTC

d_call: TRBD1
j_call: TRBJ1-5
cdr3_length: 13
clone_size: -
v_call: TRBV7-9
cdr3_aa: CASSLTGDRPQHF
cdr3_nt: TGTGCCAGCAGCTTGACAGGGGATCGACCCCAGCATTTT

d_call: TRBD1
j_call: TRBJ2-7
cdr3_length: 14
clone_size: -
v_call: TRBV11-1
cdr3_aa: CASSFEGASYEQYF
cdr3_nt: TGTGCCAGCAGCTTCGAGGGGGCGTCCTACGAGCAGTACTTC

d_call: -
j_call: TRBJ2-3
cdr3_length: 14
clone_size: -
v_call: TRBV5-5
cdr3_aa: CASSFFSSTDTQYF
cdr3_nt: TGTGCCAGCAGCTTCTTCTCTAGCACAGATACGCAGTATTTT

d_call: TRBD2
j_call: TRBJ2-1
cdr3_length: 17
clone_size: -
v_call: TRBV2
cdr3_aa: CAISPGLAAGSYNEQFF
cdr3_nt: TGTGCCATCTCCCCGGGACTAGCGGCCGGCTCCTACAATGAGCAGTTCTTC

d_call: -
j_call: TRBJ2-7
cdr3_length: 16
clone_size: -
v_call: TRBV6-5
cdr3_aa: CASSYDKTSPTYEQYF
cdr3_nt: TGTGCCAGCAGTTACGATAAGACTAGTCCAACCTACGAGCAGTACTTC

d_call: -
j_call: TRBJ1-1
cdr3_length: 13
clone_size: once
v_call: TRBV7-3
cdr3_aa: CASSFQGHTEAFF
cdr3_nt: TGTGCCAGCAGCTTTCAGGGGCACACTGAAGCTTTCTTT

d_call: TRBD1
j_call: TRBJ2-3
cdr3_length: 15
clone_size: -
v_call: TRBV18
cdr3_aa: CASSQGQGRIDTQYF
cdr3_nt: TGTGCCAGCTCGCAGGGACAGGGGCGTATAGATACGCAGTATTTT

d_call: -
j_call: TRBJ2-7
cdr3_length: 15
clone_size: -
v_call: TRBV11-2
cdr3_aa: CASSLEPWPSYEQYF
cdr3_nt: TGTGCCAGCAGCTTAGAGCCGTGGCCATCCTACGAGCAGTACTTC

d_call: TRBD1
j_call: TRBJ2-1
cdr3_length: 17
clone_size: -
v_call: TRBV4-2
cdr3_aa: CASSQDGGQGVNNEQFF
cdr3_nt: TGTGCCAGCAGCCAAGATGGCGGACAGGGCGTAAACAATGAGCAGTTCTTC

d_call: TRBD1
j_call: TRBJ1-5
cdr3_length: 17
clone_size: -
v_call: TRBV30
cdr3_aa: CAWSLKVGQGAYQPQHF
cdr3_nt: TGTGCCTGGAGTCTAAAGGTGGGACAGGGGGCCTATCAGCCCCAGCATTTT

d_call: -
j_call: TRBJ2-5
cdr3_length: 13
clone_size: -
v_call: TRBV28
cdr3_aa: CASSYQGRETQYF
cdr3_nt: TGTGCCAGCAGTTATCAGGGGCGGGAGACCCAGTACTTC

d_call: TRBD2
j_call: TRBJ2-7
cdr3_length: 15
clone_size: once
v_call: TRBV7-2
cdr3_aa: CASSASSGAPGEQYF
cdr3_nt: TGTGCCAGCAGCGCGTCTAGCGGAGCCCCGGGAGAGCAGTACTTC

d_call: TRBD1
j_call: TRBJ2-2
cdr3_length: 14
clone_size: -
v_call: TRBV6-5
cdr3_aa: CASKGQGSGGELFF
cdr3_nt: TGTGCCAGCAAAGGACAGGGTTCGGGCGGGGAGCTGTTTTTT

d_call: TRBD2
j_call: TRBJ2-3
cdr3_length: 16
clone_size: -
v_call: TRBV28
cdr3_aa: CASSSNLAGGTDTQYF
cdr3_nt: TGTGCCAGCAGTTCAAACTTAGCGGGAGGCACAGATACGCAGTATTTT